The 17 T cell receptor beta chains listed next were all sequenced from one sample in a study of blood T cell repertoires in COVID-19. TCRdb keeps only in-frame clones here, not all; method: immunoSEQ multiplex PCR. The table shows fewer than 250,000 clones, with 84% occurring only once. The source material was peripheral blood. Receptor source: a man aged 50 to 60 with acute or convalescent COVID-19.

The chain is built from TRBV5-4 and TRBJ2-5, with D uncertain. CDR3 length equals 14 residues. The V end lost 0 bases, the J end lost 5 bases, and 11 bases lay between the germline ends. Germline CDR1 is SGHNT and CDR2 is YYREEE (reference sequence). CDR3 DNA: TGTGCCAGCAGCTTGGTCGGTACCGGGGAGACCCAGTACTTC. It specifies CASSLVGTGETQYF.

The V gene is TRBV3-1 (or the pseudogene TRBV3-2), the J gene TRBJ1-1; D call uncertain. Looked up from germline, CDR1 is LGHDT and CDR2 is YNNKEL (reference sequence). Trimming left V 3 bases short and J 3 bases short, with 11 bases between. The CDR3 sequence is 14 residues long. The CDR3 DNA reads TGTGCCAGCAGCCAGAGGGAAGGGTACACTGAAGCTTTCTTT. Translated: CASSQREGYTEAFF.

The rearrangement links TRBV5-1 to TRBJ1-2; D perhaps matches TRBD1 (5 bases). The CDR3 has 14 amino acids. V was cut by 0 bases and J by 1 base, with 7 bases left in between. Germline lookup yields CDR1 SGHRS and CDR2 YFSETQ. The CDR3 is CASSLGQINYGYTF. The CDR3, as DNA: TGCGCCAGCAGCTTGGGACAGATTAACTATGGCTACACCTTC.

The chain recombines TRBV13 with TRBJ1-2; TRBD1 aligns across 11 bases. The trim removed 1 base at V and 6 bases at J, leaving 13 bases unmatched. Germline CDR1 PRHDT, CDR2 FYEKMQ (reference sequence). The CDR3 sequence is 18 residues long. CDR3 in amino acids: CASSLEAAPGQGGDGYTF. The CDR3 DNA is TGTGCCAGCAGCTTAGAGGCCGCTCCGGGACAGGGGGGTGATGGCTACACCTTC.

The chain's CDR3 is CASSPQGALTGNTIYF. Here the CDR3 DNA reads TGTGCCAGCAGCCCTCAAGGGGCGCTAACCGGAAACACCATATATTTT. The rearrangement joins TRBV11-2 to TRBJ1-3; tentative D call: TRBD1 (5 bases). The length of the CDR3 is 16 residues. Per germline, CDR1 SGHAT and CDR2 FQNNGV. V lost 5 bases to trimming and J lost 4 bases, with 18 bases between them.

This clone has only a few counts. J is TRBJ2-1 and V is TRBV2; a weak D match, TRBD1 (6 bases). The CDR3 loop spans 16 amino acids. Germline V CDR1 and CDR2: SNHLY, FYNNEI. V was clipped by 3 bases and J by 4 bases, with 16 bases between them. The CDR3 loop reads CASSDPRARGYNEQFF. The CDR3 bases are TGTGCCAGCAGTGACCCCCGAGCCAGGGGATACAATGAGCAGTTCTTC.

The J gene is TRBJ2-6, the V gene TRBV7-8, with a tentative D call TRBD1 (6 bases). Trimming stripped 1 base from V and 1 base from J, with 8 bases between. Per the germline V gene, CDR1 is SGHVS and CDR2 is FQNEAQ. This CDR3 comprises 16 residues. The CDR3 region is CASSLVGASGANVLTF. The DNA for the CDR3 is TGTGCCAGCAGCTTAGTGGGGGCATCTGGGGCCAACGTCCTGACTTTC. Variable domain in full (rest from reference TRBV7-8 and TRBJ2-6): GAGVSQSPRYKVAKRGQDVALRCDPISGHVSLFWYQQALGQGPEFLTYFQNEAQLDKSGLPSDRFFAERPEGSVSTLKIQRTQQEDSAVYLCASSLVGASGANVLTFGAGSRLTVL.

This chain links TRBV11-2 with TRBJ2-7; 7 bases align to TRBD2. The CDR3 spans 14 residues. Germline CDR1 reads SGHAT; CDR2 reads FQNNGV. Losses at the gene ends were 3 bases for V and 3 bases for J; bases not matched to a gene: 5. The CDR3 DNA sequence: TGTGCCAGCAGCTTTCGATGGGGGGGCTACGAGCAGTACTTC. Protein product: CASSFRWGGYEQYF.

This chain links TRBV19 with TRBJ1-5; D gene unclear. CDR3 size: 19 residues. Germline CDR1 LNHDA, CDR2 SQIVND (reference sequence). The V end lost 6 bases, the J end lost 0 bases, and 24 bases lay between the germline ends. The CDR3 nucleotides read TGTGCCAGTAGCACGCTCATATGGTTCCAGGTCGATAGCAATCAGCCCCAGCATTTT. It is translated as CASSTLIWFQVDSNQPQHF.

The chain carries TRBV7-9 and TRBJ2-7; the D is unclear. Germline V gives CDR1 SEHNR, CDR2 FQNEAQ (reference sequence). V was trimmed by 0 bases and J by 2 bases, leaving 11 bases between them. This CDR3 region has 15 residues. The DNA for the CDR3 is TGTGCCAGCAGCTTAGCCTTCGACTCAGCCTACGAGCAGTACTTC. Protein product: CASSLAFDSAYEQYF.

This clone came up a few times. The CDR3 region is CAWSNGTPYEQYF. DNA of the CDR3: TGTGCCTGGAGTAATGGGACTCCCTACGAGCAGTACTTC. This chain connects TRBV30 to TRBJ2-7; the D gene is possibly TRBD2 (6 bases). There are 13 residues in the CDR3. Germline-derived CDR1 and CDR2 are GTSNPN and SVGIG (reference sequence). V was pared by 2 bases and J by 2 bases, with 10 bases between.

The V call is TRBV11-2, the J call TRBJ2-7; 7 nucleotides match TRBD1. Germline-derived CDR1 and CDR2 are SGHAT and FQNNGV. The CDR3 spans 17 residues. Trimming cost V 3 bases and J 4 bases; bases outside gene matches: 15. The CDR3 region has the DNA TGTGCCAGCAGCTTTAACCAGATATACAGGGGTGGATACGAGCAGTACTTC. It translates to CASSFNQIYRGGYEQYF.

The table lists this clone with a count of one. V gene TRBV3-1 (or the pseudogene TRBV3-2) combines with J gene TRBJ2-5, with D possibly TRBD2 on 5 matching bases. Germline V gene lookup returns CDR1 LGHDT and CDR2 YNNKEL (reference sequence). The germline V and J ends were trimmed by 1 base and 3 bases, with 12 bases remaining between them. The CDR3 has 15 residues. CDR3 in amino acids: CASSQGIGREETQYF. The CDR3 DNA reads TGTGCCAGCAGCCAAGGAATAGGGCGGGAAGAGACCCAGTACTTC.

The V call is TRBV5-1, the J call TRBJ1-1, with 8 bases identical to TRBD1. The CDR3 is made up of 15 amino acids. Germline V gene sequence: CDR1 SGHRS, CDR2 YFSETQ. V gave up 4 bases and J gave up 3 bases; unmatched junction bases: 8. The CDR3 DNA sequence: TGCGCCAGCAGCCAAGGCGACAGGGGAGACACTGAAGCTTTCTTT. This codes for CASSQGDRGDTEAFF.

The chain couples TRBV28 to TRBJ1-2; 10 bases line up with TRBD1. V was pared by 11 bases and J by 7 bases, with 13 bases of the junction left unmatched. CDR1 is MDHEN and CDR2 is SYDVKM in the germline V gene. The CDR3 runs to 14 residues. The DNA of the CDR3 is TGTGCCGGGGGGACAGGGGCAAGTCTAGTTGGCTACACCTTC. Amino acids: CAGGTGASLVGYTF.

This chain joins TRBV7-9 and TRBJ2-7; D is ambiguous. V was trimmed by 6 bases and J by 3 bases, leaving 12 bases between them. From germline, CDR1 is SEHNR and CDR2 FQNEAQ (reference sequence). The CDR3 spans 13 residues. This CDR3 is CASRQAPVYEQYF. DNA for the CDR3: TGTGCCAGCAGGCAAGCCCCCGTCTACGAGCAGTACTTC.

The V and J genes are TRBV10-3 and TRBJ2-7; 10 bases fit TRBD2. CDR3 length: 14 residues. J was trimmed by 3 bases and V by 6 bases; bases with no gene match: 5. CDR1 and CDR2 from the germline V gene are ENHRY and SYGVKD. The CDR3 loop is CAISGTSGDYEQYF. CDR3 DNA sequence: TGTGCCATCAGCGGAACTAGCGGGGACTACGAGCAGTACTTC.